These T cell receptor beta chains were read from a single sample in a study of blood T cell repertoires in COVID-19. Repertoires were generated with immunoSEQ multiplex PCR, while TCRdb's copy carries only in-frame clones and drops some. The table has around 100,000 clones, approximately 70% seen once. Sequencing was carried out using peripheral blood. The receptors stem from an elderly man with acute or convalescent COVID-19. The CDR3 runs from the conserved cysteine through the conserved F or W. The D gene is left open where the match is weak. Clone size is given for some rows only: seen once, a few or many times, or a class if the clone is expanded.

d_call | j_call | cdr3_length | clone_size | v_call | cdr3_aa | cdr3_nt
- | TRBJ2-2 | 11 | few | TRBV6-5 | CAIYLYGELFF | TGTGCCATCTACCTTTACGGGGAGCTGTTTTTT
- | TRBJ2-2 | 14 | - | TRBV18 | CASSPKSGPGELFF | TGTGCCAGCTCACCGAAGTCTGGCCCCGGGGAGCTGTTTTTT
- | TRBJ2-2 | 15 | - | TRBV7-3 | CASSPGLTNTGELFF | TGTGCCAGCAGCCCAGGGTTGACGAACACCGGGGAGCTGTTTTTT
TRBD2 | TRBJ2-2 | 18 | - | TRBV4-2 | CASSLAASSGKDTGELFF | TGTGCCAGCAGCCTAGCTGCTTCTAGCGGGAAGGACACCGGGGAGCTGTTTTTT
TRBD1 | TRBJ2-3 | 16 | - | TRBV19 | CASRPSRDRGRDTQYF | TGTGCCAGTAGACCGAGCCGGGACAGGGGGCGAGATACGCAGTATTTT
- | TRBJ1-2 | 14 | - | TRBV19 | CASSSKEGGYGYTF | TGTGCCAGTTCATCAAAAGAAGGGGGCTATGGCTACACCTTC
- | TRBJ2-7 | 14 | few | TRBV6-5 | CASSPGTAGREQYF | TGTGCCAGCAGTCCCGGGACGGCGGGACGCGAGCAGTACTTC
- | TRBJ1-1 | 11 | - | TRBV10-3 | CAIREDSEAFF | TGTGCCATCAGAGAGGACAGCGAAGCTTTCTTT
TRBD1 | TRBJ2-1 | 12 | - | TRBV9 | CASSPGQLEQFF | TGTGCCAGCAGCCCGGGACAGCTAGAGCAGTTCTTC
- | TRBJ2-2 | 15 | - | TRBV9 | CASSPPATGTGELFF | TGTGCCAGCAGCCCCCCCGCGACGGGAACCGGGGAGCTGTTTTTT
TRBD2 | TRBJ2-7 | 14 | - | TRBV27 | CASSLAGDAYEQYF | TGTGCCAGCAGTTTGGCGGGGGACGCCTACGAGCAGTACTTC
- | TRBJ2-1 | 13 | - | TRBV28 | CASSLGLSNEQFF | TGTGCCAGCAGTTTAGGGCTCAGCAATGAGCAGTTCTTC
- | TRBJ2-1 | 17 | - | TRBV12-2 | CASRLEPVAKIYNEQFF | TGTGCAAGTCGCTTAGAGCCGGTAGCGAAAATATACAATGAGCAGTTCTTC
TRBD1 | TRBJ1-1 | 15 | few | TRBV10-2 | CASTAGGIWGTEAFF | TGCGCCAGCACGGCAGGGGGCATCTGGGGCACTGAAGCTTTCTTT
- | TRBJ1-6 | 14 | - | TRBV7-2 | CASSLALPNSPLHF | TGTGCCAGCAGCTTAGCGCTACCCAATTCACCCCTCCACTTT
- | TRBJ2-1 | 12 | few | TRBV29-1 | CSVERQGDEQFF | TGCAGCGTTGAACGTCAGGGTGATGAGCAGTTCTTC
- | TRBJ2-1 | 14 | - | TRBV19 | CASSIGPGEAEQFF | TGTGCCAGTAGTATAGGTCCCGGAGAGGCTGAGCAGTTCTTC
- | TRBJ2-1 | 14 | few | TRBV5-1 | CASSLLTDYNEQFF | TGCGCCAGCAGCTTGTTGACAGATTACAATGAGCAGTTCTTC
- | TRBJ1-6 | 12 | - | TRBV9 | CASSVDRSPLHF | TGTGCCAGCAGCGTAGATCGTTCACCCCTCCACTTT
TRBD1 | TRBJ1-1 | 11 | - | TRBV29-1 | CSVSQGAEAFF | TGCAGCGTTAGCCAGGGGGCTGAAGCTTTCTTT
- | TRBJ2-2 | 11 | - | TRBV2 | CASSDGLELFF | TGTGCCAGCAGTGATGGGCTGGAGCTGTTTTTT
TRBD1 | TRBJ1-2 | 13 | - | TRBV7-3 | CASTQGVNYGYTF | TGTGCCAGCACCCAGGGGGTTAACTATGGCTACACCTTC
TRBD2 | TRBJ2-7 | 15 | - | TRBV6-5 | CASSLSGRNSYEQYF | TGTGCCAGCAGCCTTAGCGGGAGGAACTCCTACGAGCAGTACTTC
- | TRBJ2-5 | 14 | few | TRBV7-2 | CASSFGLGGETQYF | TGTGCCAGCAGCTTCGGACTGGGGGGAGAGACCCAGTACTTC
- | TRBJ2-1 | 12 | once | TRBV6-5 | CASSYAGNEQFF | TGTGCCAGCAGTTACGCAGGGAATGAGCAGTTCTTC
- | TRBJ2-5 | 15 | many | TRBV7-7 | CASSFMDSLGQTQYF | TGTGCCAGCAGCTTTATGGACAGCTTGGGACAGACCCAGTACTTC
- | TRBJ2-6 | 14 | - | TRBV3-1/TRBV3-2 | CASLKSSGANVLTF | TGTGCCAGCCTGAAGAGCTCTGGGGCCAACGTCCTGACTTTC
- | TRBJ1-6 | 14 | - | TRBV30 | CAWATGSGGSPLHF | TGTGCCTGGGCCACAGGGTCCGGTGGGTCACCCCTCCACTTT